The source of this T cell receptor (beta chain) is a study of CD8+ T cells in alopecia areata. Study-wide results and limits: Lesional scalp exceeded normal scalp in clonality, especially in alopecia totalis/universalis.

This clone turned up a few times. Its target is unknown. RNA was extracted and reverse transcribed into cDNA as the sequencing template. The data were produced by immunoSEQ multiplex PCR, yet TCRdb's version contains in-frame clones alone and is incomplete. Here the sample spans approximately 150,000 clones, about 51% being singletons. V was cut by 6 bases and J by 0 bases, with 15 bases left in between. There are 17 residues in the CDR3. Germline V gene data show CDR1 as SEHNR and CDR2 as FQNEAQ (reference sequence). The receptor's source is a human donor with alopecia areata. Sequenced here: CD4+ T cells sorted from blood, sampled at week 0. The rearrangement joins TRBV7-9 to TRBJ2-6, with D maybe TRBD1 (5 bases). The CDR3 bases are TGTGCCAGCAGAACCTCCAGGGTTAGCTCTGGGGCCAACGTCCTGACTTTC. Translated: CASRTSRVSSGANVLTF.